This record covers a single TCR beta chain. Its antigen is as yet unknown. The V end was cut by 1 base, the J end by 4 bases, with 15 bases between. Germline lookup yields CDR1 SGHRS and CDR2 YFSETQ. This CDR3 comprises 15 residues. The data stem from a study of cytomegalovirus exposure and HLA in healthy donors. Study observations and caveats: With DRB1 most and HLA-C fewest, TCR association rates differed between HLA loci in a later analysis. V- and J-gene trimming of TCR beta was linked (in a later analysis) to a missense DCLRE1C variant. Rare sequences made up most TCRs, while some public TCRs were found in many donors.

The PCR had 60 Vbeta and 13 Jbeta primers. Clones were read by immunoSEQ multiplex PCR, and TCRdb kept only the in-frame ones, dropping some. In the table there are some 250,000 clones, about 80% of which are singletons. Specimen: PBMCs. This TCR was sampled from a woman in her sixties in good health and CMV-seropositive. The V and J genes are TRBV5-1 and TRBJ2-7, with D tentatively TRBD1 (6 bases). This chain's CDR3 is CASSLLSRGGYEQYF. Written as DNA, the CDR3 is TGCGCCAGCAGCTTGCTGTCCAGGGGTGGGTACGAGCAGTACTTC. The full variable domain, rest sourced from reference TRBV5-1 and TRBJ2-7, is KAGVTQTPRYLIKTRGQQVTLSCSPISGHRSVSWYQQTPGQGLQFLFEYFSETQRNKGNFPGRFSGRQFSNSRSEMNVSTLELGDSALYLCASSLLSRGGYEQYFGPGTRLTVT.